These T cell receptor beta chains were read from a single sample in a study of TIL therapy for anti-PD-1-resistant metastatic lung cancer. The repertoire was sequenced with immunoSEQ multiplex PCR; TCRdb's copy has only in-frame clones and lacks some. This table holds 6,000 to 7,500 clones, 66% found once. The sample consisted of tumor tissue, taken at baseline. The origin of the receptors is a person aged 30 to 80 with non-small cell lung cancer. Both conserved end residues are part of each CDR3. The order of the fields is D gene, V gene, CDR3 length, clone size, J gene, CDR3 DNA, CDR3 protein. D genes are given only for firm matches. Clone size appears in some rows only: once, few, many, or a class for an expanded clone.

d_call: .; v_call: TRBV5-1; cdr3_length: 16; clone_size: .; j_call: TRBJ1-1; cdr3_nt: TGCGCCAGCAGCTTGTCTTGGGCAGCAGTGAACACTGAAGCTTTCTTT; cdr3_aa: CASSLSWAAVNTEAFF
d_call: TRBD2; v_call: TRBV2; cdr3_length: 18; clone_size: .; j_call: TRBJ2-1; cdr3_nt: TGTGCCAGCGGGTGGGCTGGTCTAGCGGGAGTTTTCTACAATGAGCAGTTCTTC; cdr3_aa: CASGWAGLAGVFYNEQFF
d_call: .; v_call: TRBV2; cdr3_length: 14; clone_size: .; j_call: TRBJ2-3; cdr3_nt: TGTGCCAGCAGTGTCGCGGGTAGCACAGATACGCAGTATTTT; cdr3_aa: CASSVAGSTDTQYF
d_call: .; v_call: TRBV6-5; cdr3_length: 14; clone_size: .; j_call: TRBJ1-6; cdr3_nt: TGTGCCAGCAGCAGGTATCCCTATAATTCACCCCTCCACTTT; cdr3_aa: CASSRYPYNSPLHF
d_call: .; v_call: TRBV18; cdr3_length: 13; clone_size: .; j_call: TRBJ2-1; cdr3_nt: TGTGCCAGCTCACCAGCTAGCCTGACCGGGCAGTTCTTC; cdr3_aa: CASSPASLTGQFF
d_call: .; v_call: TRBV29-1; cdr3_length: 13; clone_size: .; j_call: TRBJ1-1; cdr3_nt: TGCAGCGTTGAAGACAGGGTCGGGCCTGAAGCTTTCTTT; cdr3_aa: CSVEDRVGPEAFF
d_call: .; v_call: TRBV5-1; cdr3_length: 14; clone_size: .; j_call: TRBJ1-4; cdr3_nt: TGCGCCAGCAGCTTGGGGACAGAGCGCCTTAAACTGTTTTTT; cdr3_aa: CASSLGTERLKLFF
d_call: TRBD1; v_call: TRBV7-6; cdr3_length: 13; clone_size: .; j_call: TRBJ1-2; cdr3_nt: TGTGCCAGCAGCGAACAGGGGGCGCGGGGCTACACCTTC; cdr3_aa: CASSEQGARGYTF
d_call: .; v_call: TRBV6-5; cdr3_length: 14; clone_size: once; j_call: TRBJ2-1; cdr3_nt: TGTGCCAGCAGTTATAGCTGGGTTCGCAATGAGCAGTTCTTC; cdr3_aa: CASSYSWVRNEQFF
d_call: .; v_call: TRBV30; cdr3_length: 13; clone_size: .; j_call: TRBJ1-2; cdr3_nt: TGTGCCTGGACCGCCACCACTGGGGATGGCTACACCTTC; cdr3_aa: CAWTATTGDGYTF
d_call: .; v_call: TRBV3-1/TRBV3-2; cdr3_length: 15; clone_size: .; j_call: TRBJ1-3; cdr3_nt: TGTGCCAGCAGCATCGGACGGGGCTCTGGAAACACCATATATTTT; cdr3_aa: CASSIGRGSGNTIYF
d_call: TRBD1; v_call: TRBV5-1; cdr3_length: 14; clone_size: few; j_call: TRBJ1-2; cdr3_nt: TGCGCCAGCAGCTTAACAGGGGGCGGGTATGGCTACACCTTC; cdr3_aa: CASSLTGGGYGYTF
d_call: TRBD2; v_call: TRBV6-1; cdr3_length: 17; clone_size: few; j_call: TRBJ2-7; cdr3_nt: TGTGCCAGCAGCGAATTCCGGAGCGGGAGGTCCTTTTACGAGCAGTACTTC; cdr3_aa: CASSEFRSGRSFYEQYF
d_call: .; v_call: TRBV6-5; cdr3_length: 12; clone_size: .; j_call: TRBJ1-2; cdr3_nt: TGTGCCAGCAGTCCGGACTTCGGGGGCTACACCTTC; cdr3_aa: CASSPDFGGYTF
d_call: .; v_call: TRBV6-5; cdr3_length: 13; clone_size: .; j_call: TRBJ2-7; cdr3_nt: TGTGCCAGCAGACTAGCTTCGACCTACGAGCAGTACTTC; cdr3_aa: CASRLASTYEQYF
d_call: .; v_call: TRBV5-1; cdr3_length: 14; clone_size: few; j_call: TRBJ1-2; cdr3_nt: TGCGCCAGCAGCTTGGTGACATCCGCCTATGGCTACACCTTC; cdr3_aa: CASSLVTSAYGYTF
d_call: .; v_call: TRBV6-1; cdr3_length: 13; clone_size: medium-sized; j_call: TRBJ2-3; cdr3_nt: TGTGCCAGCAGTGAAGTCCCAACAGATACGCAGTATTTT; cdr3_aa: CASSEVPTDTQYF
d_call: .; v_call: TRBV7-2; cdr3_length: 13; clone_size: .; j_call: TRBJ2-3; cdr3_nt: TGTGCCAGCGGATTACTCCGCACAGATACGCAGTATTTT; cdr3_aa: CASGLLRTDTQYF
d_call: .; v_call: TRBV5-1; cdr3_length: 14; clone_size: few; j_call: TRBJ2-7; cdr3_nt: TGCGCCAGCAGCTCGGCAGGGATGACCTACGAGCAGTACTTC; cdr3_aa: CASSSAGMTYEQYF
d_call: .; v_call: TRBV5-1; cdr3_length: 14; clone_size: .; j_call: TRBJ2-2; cdr3_nt: TGCGCCAGCAGCTTTGAGGGGCACACCGGGGAGCTGTTTTTT; cdr3_aa: CASSFEGHTGELFF
d_call: TRBD2; v_call: TRBV19; cdr3_length: 14; clone_size: .; j_call: TRBJ2-1; cdr3_nt: TGTGCCAGTAGTATAGGGGACTACTACAATGAGCAGTTCTTC; cdr3_aa: CASSIGDYYNEQFF
d_call: TRBD1; v_call: TRBV19; cdr3_length: 20; clone_size: few; j_call: TRBJ1-5; cdr3_nt: TGTGCCAGTAGTATAGGGCAAACTCAAGATGGACAGGGTAGCAATCAGCCCCAGCATTTT; cdr3_aa: CASSIGQTQDGQGSNQPQHF
d_call: TRBD2; v_call: TRBV3-1/TRBV3-2; cdr3_length: 15; clone_size: .; j_call: TRBJ2-1; cdr3_nt: TGTGCCAGCAGCCCGGGACTAGTTTACTACAATGAGCAGTTCTTC; cdr3_aa: CASSPGLVYYNEQFF
d_call: .; v_call: TRBV4-1; cdr3_length: 12; clone_size: .; j_call: TRBJ1-1; cdr3_nt: TGCGCCAGCAGCCAAGATCCGGCTGAAGCTTTCTTT; cdr3_aa: CASSQDPAEAFF
d_call: TRBD2; v_call: TRBV4-2; cdr3_length: 16; clone_size: .; j_call: TRBJ2-2; cdr3_nt: TGTGCCAGCAGCCACTTTAGCGGGAGTATAGCCGGGGAGCTGTTTTTT; cdr3_aa: CASSHFSGSIAGELFF
d_call: .; v_call: TRBV27; cdr3_length: 12; clone_size: .; j_call: TRBJ2-1; cdr3_nt: TGTGCCAGCCGAGCTACGGGGCCCCAAGAGTTCTTC; cdr3_aa: CASRATGPQEFF
d_call: .; v_call: TRBV6-2/TRBV6-3; cdr3_length: 14; clone_size: few; j_call: TRBJ1-2; cdr3_nt: TGTGCCAGCAGTTTCTCACAGTCCCAAAATGGCTACACCTTC; cdr3_aa: CASSFSQSQNGYTF
d_call: TRBD1; v_call: TRBV19; cdr3_length: 15; clone_size: .; j_call: TRBJ2-2; cdr3_nt: TGTGCCAGTAGCGGCTGGGACAGCAACACCGGGGAGCTGTTTTTT; cdr3_aa: CASSGWDSNTGELFF
d_call: .; v_call: TRBV11-3; cdr3_length: 17; clone_size: few; j_call: TRBJ2-1; cdr3_nt: TGTGCCAGCAGCTATCGTGGTATGGGGGAGCCGTATAATGAGCAGTTCTTC; cdr3_aa: CASSYRGMGEPYNEQFF
d_call: .; v_call: TRBV11-3; cdr3_length: 13; clone_size: .; j_call: TRBJ2-7; cdr3_nt: TGTGCCAGCAGCTTGCAGTGGAACTACGAGCAGTACTTC; cdr3_aa: CASSLQWNYEQYF
d_call: TRBD2; v_call: TRBV27; cdr3_length: 19; clone_size: .; j_call: TRBJ2-7; cdr3_nt: TGTGCCAGCAGTCCCCTCTTTAGCGGGAGGGCCGCTCGGGGCGTCGAGCAGTACTTC; cdr3_aa: CASSPLFSGRAARGVEQYF
d_call: TRBD2; v_call: TRBV3-1/TRBV3-2; cdr3_length: 18; clone_size: .; j_call: TRBJ2-1; cdr3_nt: TGTGCCAGCAGCCCGGGCCAAGGCGGGGGGGGTCCCTACAATGAGCAGTTCTTC; cdr3_aa: CASSPGQGGGGPYNEQFF
d_call: .; v_call: TRBV5-1; cdr3_length: 15; clone_size: .; j_call: TRBJ2-5; cdr3_nt: TGCGCCAGCAGCTGGGGGGCGGCTCTCCAAGAGACCCAGTACTTC; cdr3_aa: CASSWGAALQETQYF
d_call: .; v_call: TRBV27; cdr3_length: 12; clone_size: .; j_call: TRBJ1-5; cdr3_nt: TGTGCCAGCAGTTTCGCAGGTCAGCCCCAGCATTTT; cdr3_aa: CASSFAGQPQHF
d_call: .; v_call: TRBV30; cdr3_length: 11; clone_size: .; j_call: TRBJ2-5; cdr3_nt: TGTGCCTGGGGGGGCAGGGAGACCCAGTACTTC; cdr3_aa: CAWGGRETQYF
d_call: TRBD1; v_call: TRBV7-9; cdr3_length: 16; clone_size: .; j_call: TRBJ1-1; cdr3_nt: TGTGCCAGCTTCACCAACAAGGGACAGACGAACACTGAAGCTTTCTTT; cdr3_aa: CASFTNKGQTNTEAFF
d_call: .; v_call: TRBV6-5; cdr3_length: 16; clone_size: few; j_call: TRBJ1-6; cdr3_nt: TGTGCCAGCAGTTACTCCCCGGACAGAAAAAATTCACCCCTCCACTTT; cdr3_aa: CASSYSPDRKNSPLHF
d_call: .; v_call: TRBV3-1/TRBV3-2; cdr3_length: 11; clone_size: few; j_call: TRBJ2-5; cdr3_nt: TGTGCCAGCAGCCTAGCGGAGACCCAGTACTTC; cdr3_aa: CASSLAETQYF
d_call: .; v_call: TRBV27; cdr3_length: 16; clone_size: .; j_call: TRBJ2-1; cdr3_nt: TGTGCCAGCAGTCCACGGGGAAATTCGGCTGTCTATGAGCAGTTCTTC; cdr3_aa: CASSPRGNSAVYEQFF
d_call: TRBD2; v_call: TRBV7-7; cdr3_length: 15; clone_size: .; j_call: TRBJ2-2; cdr3_nt: TGTGCCAGCGGGCGACTAGCGGGTAACACCGGGGAGCTGTTTTTT; cdr3_aa: CASGRLAGNTGELFF
d_call: .; v_call: TRBV6-5; cdr3_length: 14; clone_size: medium-sized; j_call: TRBJ1-5; cdr3_nt: TGTGCCAGCAGTTACAGGGCCGGCAATCAGCCCCAGCATTTT; cdr3_aa: CASSYRAGNQPQHF